This T cell receptor beta chain was profiled in a study of CD8+CD57+ T cells in acquired aplastic anemia. General study findings and limits: Between patients and controls, around 31 CD8+ CDR3 sequences were found in common.

Sequencing involved patients with CD8+CD57+ cell expansion previously shown by flow cytometry. Genomic DNA constituted the template upon which TCR beta VDJ and CDR3 profiling was performed. TCRdb re-called the reads through MiXCR, storing one row per CDR3 protein. The sample records 150,000 or so distinct CDR3 sequences, about 48% being singletons. The CDR3 has 13 amino acids. Germline V gene sequence: CDR1 MGHRA, CDR2 YSYEKL. V lost 1 base and J 5 bases, leaving 9 bases between the germline ends. Many counts were recorded for this clonotype. Antigen: not known. The sample was sorted CD4+, CD8+, or CD8+CD57+ T cells (not recorded which) from PBMCs. This clonotype originated in a human donor with aplastic anemia. The chain employs TRBV4-1 and TRBJ2-7; a weak D match, TRBD2 (6 bases). This chain's CDR3 is CASSQGRTNEQYF. Here the CDR3 DNA reads TGCGCCAGCAGCCAAGGGAGGACTAACGAGCAGTACTTC.